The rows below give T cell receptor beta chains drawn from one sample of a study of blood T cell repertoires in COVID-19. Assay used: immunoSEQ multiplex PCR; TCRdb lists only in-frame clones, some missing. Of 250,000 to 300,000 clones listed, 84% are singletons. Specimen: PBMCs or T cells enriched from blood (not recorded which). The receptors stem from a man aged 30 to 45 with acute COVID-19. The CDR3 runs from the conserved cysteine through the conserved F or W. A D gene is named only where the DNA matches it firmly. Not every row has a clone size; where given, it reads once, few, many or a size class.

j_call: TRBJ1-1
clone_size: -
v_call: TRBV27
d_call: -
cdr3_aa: CASSVTVNTEAFF
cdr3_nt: TGTGCCAGCAGTGTCACAGTGAACACTGAAGCTTTCTTT

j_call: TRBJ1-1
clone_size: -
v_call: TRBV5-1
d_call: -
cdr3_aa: CASSLSRGRVDTEAFF
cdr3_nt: TGTGCCAGCAGCTTGTCCCGGGGGAGGGTGGACACTGAAGCTTTCTTT

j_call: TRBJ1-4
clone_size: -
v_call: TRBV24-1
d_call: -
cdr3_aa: CATSERTVGGEKLFF
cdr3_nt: TGTGCCACCAGTGAAAGGACGGTCGGAGGTGAAAAACTGTTTTTT

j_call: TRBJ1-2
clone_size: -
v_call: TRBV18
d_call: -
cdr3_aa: CASSPADSSYGYTF
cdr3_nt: TGTGCCAGCTCACCGGCGGACTCTTCTTATGGCTACACCTTC

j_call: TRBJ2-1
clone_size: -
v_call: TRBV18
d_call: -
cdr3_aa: CASSPPTSHQEQFF
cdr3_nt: TGTGCCAGCTCACCCCCGACTAGTCATCAGGAGCAGTTCTTC

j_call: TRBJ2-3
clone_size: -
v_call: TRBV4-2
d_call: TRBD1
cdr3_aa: CASSLRTGGATDTQYF
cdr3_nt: TGTGCCAGCAGCTTAAGGACAGGGGGCGCGACAGATACGCAGTATTTT

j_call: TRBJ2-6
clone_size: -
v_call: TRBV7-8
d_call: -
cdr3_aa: CASSLERRGTGANVLTF
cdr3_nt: TGTGCCAGCAGCTTAGAACGAAGGGGAACCGGGGCCAACGTCCTGACTTTC

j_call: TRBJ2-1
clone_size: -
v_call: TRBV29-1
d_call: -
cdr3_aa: CSVEQGTYNEQFF
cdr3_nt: TGCAGCGTTGAACAGGGGACCTACAATGAGCAGTTCTTC

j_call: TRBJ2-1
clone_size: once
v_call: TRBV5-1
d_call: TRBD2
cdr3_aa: CASSERTSYEQFF
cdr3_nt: TGCGCCAGCAGCGAAAGGACTAGCTATGAGCAGTTCTTC

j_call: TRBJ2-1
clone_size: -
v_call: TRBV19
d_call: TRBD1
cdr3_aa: CASSLPGQGGNEQFF
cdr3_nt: TGTGCCAGTAGTTTACCGGGACAGGGAGGCAATGAGCAGTTCTTC